The following is a T cell receptor beta chain sequence with its context. Different DNA sequences within this sample yield the same CDR3. The sample originates from a study of blood T cell repertoires in COVID-19. Across the study: The cDNA or gDNA used as material had been derived from T cells, B-cell-depleted T cells, or PBMCs.

Only in-frame clones appear in the TCRdb table, and some are missing; sequencing was by immunoSEQ multiplex PCR. The data contain 180,000 or so clones, about 86% of them seen just once; the ten biggest clones take up roughly 3%. CDR1 and CDR2 from the germline V gene are MNHEY and SVGAGI. This CDR3 is 14 amino acids long. Trimming took off 6 bases at V and 4 bases at J, with 13 bases between the two ends. Sequencing was performed on peripheral blood. The chain links TRBV6-5 to TRBJ1-3, with D possibly being TRBD1 (5 bases). The TCR was taken from a human donor with acute or convalescent COVID-19. The donor label of this sample is uncertain. The CDR3 DNA is TGTGCCAGCAGGCCAACAGGTGGAGGAAACACCATATATTTT. This encodes CASRPTGGGNTIYF.